These 20 T cell receptor beta chains originate from one sample sequenced in a study of T cells in Graves' hyperthyroidism and ophthalmopathy. Using RNA transcripts as the source, TCR beta CDR3 regions were amplified. When the TCR CDR3 underwent first-round RT-PCR, the HTBI primer set was used. TCRdb reprocessed the multiplex PCR reads with MiXCR, giving one entry per CDR3 protein. The sample contains about 400,000 distinct CDR3 sequences, roughly 14% of which appear only once. The specimen sequenced was blood. These receptors all come from a man younger than 30 with Graves' ophthalmopathy.

The table lists this clonotype with many counts. J is TRBJ1-2 and V is TRBV5-8; 7 positions agree with TRBD1. Unmatched junction bases numbered 7, after V lost 4 bases and J lost 4 bases. The CDR3 consists of 14 residues. Germline V gives CDR1 SGHTS, CDR2 YDEGEE. The CDR3 nucleotides read TGTGCCAGCAGCGTACCCGGGACAGCCTATGGCTACACCTTC. This encodes CASSVPGTAYGYTF.

At least ten counts were recorded for this clonotype. The rearrangement links TRBV18 to TRBJ2-1; D unclear. CDR3 length: 16 amino acids. The ends were cut back, 0 bases at V and 3 bases at J, with 12 bases in the middle. Germline CDR1 reads KGHSH; CDR2 reads LQKENI. CDR3 nucleotide sequence: TGTGCCAGCTCACCACCTATCACCTTGATCTACAATGAGCAGTTCTTC. Residues: CASSPPITLIYNEQFF.

About this clonotype: A much larger clone differs from this one at a single base, so this may be a read error. This chain's CDR3 is CSARGTSGGIDEQYF. CDR3 nucleotide sequence: TGCAGTGCTAGAGGGACTAGCGGGGGGATCGATGAGCAGTACTTC. The genes are TRBV20-1 and TRBJ2-7, with 14 bases that match TRBD2. The CDR3 covers 15 residues. J was trimmed by 7 bases and V by 1 base; bases with no gene match: 6. Germline assignment: CDR1 DFQATT and CDR2 SNEGSKA (reference sequence).

This clonotype was seen repeatedly, ten times or more. V and J are TRBV7-2 and TRBJ2-3; TRBD2 matches at 8 bases. The V gene's germline CDR1 is SGHTA and CDR2 FQGNSA. Unmatched junction bases numbered 14, after V lost 5 bases and J lost 7 bases. The CDR3 totals 16 residues. The CDR3 DNA is TGTGCCAGCAGCCAGAGGGTCGGGGGGGCCTTTAATACGCAGTATTTT. It encodes CASSQRVGGAFNTQYF.

The V gene is TRBV5-1, the J gene TRBJ2-7, with a weak D call TRBD2 (6 bases). The germline gives CDR1 SGHRS, CDR2 YFSETQ. This CDR3 spans 16 amino acids. Trimming stripped 0 bases from V and 7 bases from J, with 20 bases between. The CDR3 DNA is TGCGCCAGCAGCTTGGGAGGAGGGCCCTCGGTGGGGGAGCAGTACTTC. Its protein product is CASSLGGGPSVGEQYF.

Points on this clonotype: This may stem from a read error, because a much larger clone lies one nucleotide away. The chain combines TRBV6-2 or TRBV6-3 with TRBJ2-2; perhaps TRBD1 as D (5 bases). Trimming removed 3 bases from V and 4 bases from J, with 6 bases in between. Germline V gives CDR1 MNHEY, CDR2 SVGEGT. The length of the CDR3 is 13 residues. The CDR3 loop reads CASSYGATGELFF. Written as DNA, the CDR3 is TGTGCCAGCAGTTATGGGGCCACCGGGGAGCTGTTTTTT.

This chain uses TRBV20-1 with TRBJ2-5; unclear D gene. The V and J ends lost 3 bases and 3 bases respectively, with 11 bases between them. The length of the CDR3 is 13 residues. Germline lookup yields CDR1 DFQATT and CDR2 SNEGSKA (reference sequence). CDR3 region: CSARGFQEETQYF. CDR3 DNA: TGCAGTGCTAGGGGCTTTCAAGAAGAGACCCAGTACTTC.

The sample holds one count of this clonotype. A clone one base away is much larger, so this may be a read error. The rearrangement links TRBV2 to TRBJ2-3, with D uncertain. The CDR3 sequence is 15 residues long. In germline, CDR1 is SNHLY, CDR2 FYNNEI. The CDR3 bases are TGTGCCAGCAGTGAAGGCTTTAGCAGCACAGATACGCGGTATTTT. This translates into CASSEGFSSTDTRYF.

In the case of this clonotype: This may be a read error, as it is one base from a much larger clone. J is TRBJ1-5 and V is TRBV6-2 or TRBV6-3, with a tentative D call TRBD1 (5 bases). The V end was cut by 3 bases, the J end by 5 bases, with 14 bases between. The CDR3 has 15 amino acids. In germline, CDR1 is MNHEY, CDR2 SVGEGT. This chain's CDR3 is CASSYGAGNDQPQHF. The CDR3 DNA reads as TGTGCCAGCAGTTATGGGGCAGGGAACGATCAGCCCCAGCATTTT.

This clonotype was counted only a few times. V gene TRBV27 combines with J gene TRBJ1-3, with D unclear. In germline, CDR1 is MNHEY, CDR2 SMNVEV (reference sequence). This CDR3 comprises 15 residues. V was cut by 2 bases and J by 3 bases, with 11 bases left in between. CDR3 sequence: CASSLDVGVGNTIYF. The CDR3 coding sequence is TGTGCCAGCAGTTTAGATGTGGGAGTTGGAAACACCATATATTTT.

V and J are TRBV18 and TRBJ2-5; 9 positions match TRBD1. Germline V gene data show CDR1 as KGHSH and CDR2 as LQKENI. The CDR3 contains 14 residues. With 3 bases clipped from V and 6 bases from J, the junction kept 5 bases outside the gene matches. The CDR3 bases are TGTGCCAGCTCACCTCGGGACAGGGTGCAGACCCAGTACTTC. This translates into CASSPRDRVQTQYF.

This clonotype was observed at least ten times. The chain couples TRBV5-6 to TRBJ2-1; 9 bases fit TRBD2. V gave up 1 base and J gave up 12 bases; unmatched junction bases: 8. Germline CDR1 is SGHDT and CDR2 is YYEEEE. CDR3 length: 14 amino acids. The CDR3 sequence is CASSLLLAGDMQFF. In nucleotides, the CDR3 is TGTGCCAGCAGCTTGCTTTTAGCGGGGGATATGCAGTTCTTC.

The sample holds many counts of this clonotype. The chain carries TRBV4-1 and TRBJ2-1; the D is unclear. The ends were cut back, 5 bases at V and 2 bases at J, with 16 bases in the middle. CDR3 length: 16 amino acids. CDR1 is MGHRA and CDR2 is YSYEKL in the germline V gene. The CDR3 loop is CASSEGPREPYNEQFF. The CDR3 DNA sequence: TGCGCCAGCAGCGAAGGTCCAAGGGAACCCTACAATGAGCAGTTCTTC.

This clonotype came up many times. The chain has TRBV20-1 and TRBJ1-1; 8 nucleotides line up with TRBD1. From germline, CDR1 is DFQATT and CDR2 SNEGSKA (reference sequence). This CDR3 is 15 amino acids long. V dropped 0 bases and J dropped 0; count of bases not matched to a gene: 3. CDR3 DNA sequence: TGCAGTGCTAGAGAGCCGACAGGGGTGAACACTGAAGCTTTCTTT. As protein: CSAREPTGVNTEAFF.

There are many counts of this clonotype. The V and J genes are TRBV5-1 and TRBJ1-6; TRBD1 agrees at 9 bases. CDR1 and CDR2 (germline): SGHRS, YFSETQ. The CDR3 contains 15 residues. V shed 4 bases and J 4 bases; nucleotides not matched to a gene: 3. The CDR3 here is CASSTGQGYNSPLHF. The CDR3 nucleotides read TGCGCCAGCAGCACCGGACAGGGGTATAATTCACCCCTCCACTTT.

Of note for this clonotype: A much larger clone differs by one base, so this may be a read error. J is TRBJ1-2 and V is TRBV2; D unresolved. Trimming took 2 bases from V and 5 from J, leaving 9 bases between them. Per germline, CDR1 SNHLY and CDR2 FYNNEI. The CDR3 totals 13 residues. Written as DNA, the CDR3 is TGTGCCAGCAGTGAACCCCCGGGGTATGGCTACACCTTC. Encoded protein: CASSEPPGYGYTF.

This clonotype was counted many times. The V and J genes are TRBV20-1 and TRBJ2-7; D might be TRBD2 (6 bases). Trimming shortened V by 0 bases and J by 0 bases, and 12 bases separated the two germline ends. The CDR3 sequence is 15 residues long. Germline CDR1 reads DFQATT; CDR2 reads SNEGSKA (reference sequence). The CDR3 loop is CSARERGRDSYEQYF. CDR3 bases: TGCAGTGCTAGAGAGCGGGGACGGGACTCCTACGAGCAGTACTTC.

J is TRBJ2-3 and V is TRBV5-1; 9 bases line up with TRBD1. J gave up 2 bases and V 0 bases, and 1 base lay outside the gene matches. The CDR3 consists of 15 residues. The germline V gene encodes CDR1 SGHRS and CDR2 YFSETQ. For the CDR3, the DNA is TGCGCCAGCAGCTTGGGACAGGGGGACACAGATACGCAGTATTTT. Translation: CASSLGQGDTDTQYF.

Comment on this clonotype: A read error may be the cause here, since a much bigger clone is one base away. The chain employs TRBV7-9 and TRBJ2-3; maybe TRBD1 (5 bases). The CDR3 spans 12 residues. CDR1 is SEHNR, CDR2 FQNEAQ, per germline (reference sequence). The V end lost 5 bases, the J end lost 14 bases, and 17 bases lay between the germline ends. As DNA, the CDR3 is TGTGCCAGCAGCGTGGACATGGAAGAGTCGTATTTT. Translation gives CASSVDMEESYF.

This chain connects TRBV20-1 to TRBJ2-3; no clear D gene. The CDR3 has 13 residues. Between the trimmed V and J ends, which lost 6 bases and 2 bases, there was a span of 12 bases. Germline-derived CDR1 and CDR2 are DFQATT and SNEGSKA (reference sequence). CDR3 bases: TGCAGTGCCCCGCATCAACTCACAGATACGCAGTATTTT. This translates into CSAPHQLTDTQYF.